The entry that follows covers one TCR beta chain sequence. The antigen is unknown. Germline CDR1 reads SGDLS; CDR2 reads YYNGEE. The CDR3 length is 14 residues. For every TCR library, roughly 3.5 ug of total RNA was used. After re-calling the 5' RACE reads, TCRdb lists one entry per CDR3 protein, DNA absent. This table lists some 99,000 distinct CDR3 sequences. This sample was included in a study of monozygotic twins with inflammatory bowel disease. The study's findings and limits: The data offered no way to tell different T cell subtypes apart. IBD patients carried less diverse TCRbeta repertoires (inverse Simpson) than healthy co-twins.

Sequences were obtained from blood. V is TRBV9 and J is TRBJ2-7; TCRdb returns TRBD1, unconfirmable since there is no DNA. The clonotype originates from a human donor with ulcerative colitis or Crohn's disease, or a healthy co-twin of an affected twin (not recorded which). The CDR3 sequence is CASSPGPNSYEQYF.